Listed here are 14 T cell receptor beta chains from one sample, sequenced in a study of glioma-infiltrating T cells. The iRepertoire nested amplicon-rescue multiplex PCR amplified TCR alpha and beta CDR3s from RNA. Using its own MiXCR run on the multiplex PCR reads, TCRdb lists one record per CDR3 protein. The sample includes 150,000 or so distinct CDR3 sequences, roughly two fifths of them seen just once. The specimen was glioma tissue, nonneoplastic brain tissue, or PBMCs (not recorded which). The receptor source for this set is a human donor with low-grade glioma or glioblastoma, undergoing nonglioma brain surgery, or in good health (not recorded which).

V usage is TRBV19 and J usage is TRBJ2-7; 8 positions match TRBD2. The CDR3 is 16 amino acids. The trim removed 4 bases at V and 5 bases at J, leaving 13 bases unmatched. Germline values: CDR1 LNHDA, CDR2 SQIVND (reference sequence). The CDR3 protein is CASSTSGGSGANEQYF. DNA of the CDR3: TGTGCCAGTAGTACCTCGGGAGGTAGCGGGGCCAACGAGCAGTACTTC.

In its sample, this clonotype was seen a few times. The CDR3 nucleotides are TGTGCCAGCTTGAGGGAGCAAGAGACCCAGTACTTC. This gives the protein CASLREQETQYF. V is TRBV2 and J is TRBJ2-5; maybe TRBD2 (5 bases). The V end lost 8 bases, the J end lost 2 bases, and 9 bases lay between the germline ends. The V gene's germline CDR1 is SNHLY and CDR2 FYNNEI. This CDR3 contains 12 residues.

This clonotype occurred a few times. V gene TRBV7-9 combines with J gene TRBJ1-1; D might be TRBD1 (5 bases). The germline V and J ends were trimmed by 1 base and 6 bases, with 12 bases remaining between them. The CDR3 spans 14 residues. CDR1 and CDR2 from the germline V gene are SEHNR and FQNEAQ (reference sequence). CDR3 coding DNA: TGTGCCAGCAGCTTAGATCCCCGGGGGTCTGAAGCTTTCTTT. Translated, it gives CASSLDPRGSEAFF.

The chain carries TRBV6-2 or TRBV6-3 and TRBJ1-2, with 8 nucleotides matching TRBD1. The V gene's germline CDR1 is MNHEY and CDR2 SVGEGT. The CDR3 runs 14 residues. The V gene end was trimmed by 0 bases and the J gene end by 6 bases; junction bases not matched to a gene: 3. CDR3 in DNA: TGTGCCAGCAGTTACTCGACAGGGGCCCATGGCTACACCTTC. It is translated as CASSYSTGAHGYTF.

In its sample, this clonotype was seen a few times. The chain is built from TRBV6-1 and TRBJ2-4; 7 nucleotides line up with TRBD1. Looked up from germline, CDR1 is MNHNS and CDR2 is SASEGT. V dropped 9 bases and J dropped 0; count of bases not matched to a gene: 8. This CDR3 has 15 residues. DNA of the CDR3: TGTGCCAGTCGCCGACAGGGATTAGCCAAAAACATTCAGTACTTC. Translation: CASRRQGLAKNIQYF.

The chain combines TRBV27 with TRBJ2-3; TRBD2 matches 7 bases. The length of the CDR3 is 14 residues. V shed 4 bases, J shed 3 bases, and the junction held 4 bases outside the gene matches. Per germline, CDR1 MNHEY and CDR2 SMNVEV (reference sequence). CDR3 DNA: TGTGCCAGCAGTTGGGGTAGCGGGACAGATACGCAGTATTTT. This codes for CASSWGSGTDTQYF.

This clonotype was seen a handful of times. J is TRBJ2-3 and V is TRBV11-2, with 7 nucleotides matching TRBD1. The CDR3 consists of 15 residues. With 1 base clipped from V and 4 bases from J, the junction kept 5 bases outside the gene matches. The germline gives CDR1 SGHAT, CDR2 FQNNGV. As DNA, the CDR3 is TGTGCCAGCAGCTTAGGAGGGGGCCGGGCAGATACGCAGTATTTT. Amino acids: CASSLGGGRADTQYF.

Points on this clonotype: An end of the junction differs from the germline gene, which may be a read error. This sequence joins TRBV3-1 and TRBJ2-7; TRBD2 is a possible D gene (6 bases). Per germline, CDR1 LGHDT and CDR2 YNNKEL (reference sequence). This CDR3 contains 18 residues. CDR3 bases: TGTGCCAACAGCCAAGAACGATTCGGGAGCTCGGACTCCTACGAGCAGTACTTC. Translation: CANSQERFGSSDSYEQYF.

This clonotype has ten or more counts. The CDR3 loop reads CASSYLPRLTRLAPEAFF. In DNA form, the CDR3 reads TGTGCCAGCAGTTACCTACCTCGGTTAACGAGGCTCGCCCCTGAAGCTTTCTTT. This chain links TRBV6-2 or TRBV6-3 with TRBJ1-1; D unclear. Germline V gene data show CDR1 as MNHEY and CDR2 as SVGEGT. The CDR3 covers 18 residues. V was clipped by 2 bases and J by 6 bases, with 25 bases between them.

This clonotype came up many times. This CDR3 is CATQGRPTDTQYF. The CDR3, as DNA: TGTGCCACCCAAGGTAGACCCACAGATACGCAGTATTTT. V is TRBV6-1 and J is TRBJ2-3, with unresolved D. V was pared by 10 bases and J by 2 bases, with 13 bases between. The germline V gene has CDR1 MNHNS and CDR2 SASEGT. This CDR3 has 13 amino acids.

This rearrangement joins TRBV20-1 to TRBJ1-2, with D unclear. Trimming pared 4 bases from V and 6 bases from J, leaving 9 bases between. The CDR3 sequence is 11 residues long. The V gene's germline CDR1 is DFQATT and CDR2 SNEGSKA (reference sequence). CDR3 nucleotide sequence: TGCAGTGCTATGAGGGATCATGGCTACACCTTC. It translates to CSAMRDHGYTF.

About this clonotype itself: A much bigger clone sits one base away, suggesting this may be a read error. V gene TRBV20-1 combines with J gene TRBJ2-3; the match to TRBD1 covers 8 bases. Germline-derived CDR1 and CDR2 are DFQATT and SNEGSKA (reference sequence). Trimming took 5 bases from V and 6 from J; bases not matched to a gene: 10. This CDR3 has 14 residues. The CDR3 loop is CSAGVRGRSDTQYF. The CDR3 bases are TGCAGTGCTGGAGTCAGGGGGCGTTCCGATACGCAGTATTTT.

Only a few counts were recorded for this clonotype. V is TRBV19 and J is TRBJ1-1; perhaps TRBD1 as D (6 bases). The CDR3 has 11 amino acids. Germline V CDR1 and CDR2: LNHDA, SQIVND (reference sequence). V lost 5 bases and J 8 bases, leaving 9 bases between the germline ends. CDR3 coding DNA: TGTGCCAGTAGTCGAGACAGGGAAGCTTTCTTT. Translation gives CASSRDREAFF.

This clonotype was picked up a small number of times. The chain employs TRBV12-3 or TRBV12-4 and TRBJ2-3; D gene ambiguous. The CDR3 sequence is 13 residues long. The V end lost 6 bases, the J end lost 0 bases, and 7 bases lay between the germline ends. As DNA, the CDR3 is TGTGCCAGCAGACCCGATAGCACAGATACGCAGTATTTT. Its translation: CASRPDSTDTQYF.